This passage covers 12 T cell receptor beta chains from one sample sequenced in a study of PD-1 blockade in classical Hodgkin lymphoma. Time point given: cycle 4 day 1 (C4D1), after five to seven weeks of nivolumab. All patients relapsed after autologous stem cell transplantation, and brentuximab vedotin exposure varied. The repertoire was sequenced with immunoSEQ multiplex PCR; TCRdb's copy has only in-frame clones and lacks some. This sample has around 17,000 clones, with 83% found just once. The sequencing used peripheral blood mononuclear cells (PBMCs), collected before the fourth cycle of nivolumab. Receptor source: a human donor with classical Hodgkin lymphoma.

The V call is TRBV5-1, the J call TRBJ1-2; 9 bases map to TRBD1. With 0 bases clipped from V and 7 bases from J, the junction kept 7 bases outside the gene matches. The V gene's germline CDR1 is SGHRS and CDR2 YFSETQ. The CDR3 is 15 amino acids. The CDR3 loop reads CASSLALQGAGGYTF. CDR3 DNA sequence: TGCGCCAGCAGCTTGGCCTTACAGGGGGCCGGTGGCTACACCTTC.

This chain joins TRBV6-6 and TRBJ2-7; possible D gene TRBD2, 5 bases. Germline V gene sequence: CDR1 MNHNY, CDR2 SVGAGI (reference sequence). The CDR3 spans 15 residues. V dropped 2 bases and J dropped 5 bases, with 16 bases sitting between them. CDR3 DNA sequence: TGTGCCAGCAGTTACGGGTTACTGGACGGGGACGAGCAGTACTTC. Protein sequence: CASSYGLLDGDEQYF.

J is TRBJ1-4 and V is TRBV7-9; D gene unclear. CDR3 length equals 15 residues. V lost 3 bases, J lost 0 bases, and 8 bases lay in between. Per the germline V gene, CDR1 is SEHNR and CDR2 is FQNEAQ (reference sequence). CDR3: CASSFNLATNEKLFF. In nucleotides, the CDR3 is TGTGCCAGCAGCTTCAATCTAGCAACTAATGAAAAACTGTTTTTT.

The chain recombines TRBV4-2 with TRBJ1-3; D uncertain. From germline, CDR1 is LGHNA and CDR2 YNFKEQ. CDR3 length equals 16 residues. V lost 0 bases, J lost 0 bases, and 9 bases lay in between. Written as DNA, the CDR3 is TGTGCCAGCAGCCAAGAACTTCTGAACTCTGGAAACACCATATATTTT. Protein: CASSQELLNSGNTIYF.

V is TRBV4-3 and J is TRBJ1-4, with 7 nucleotides matching TRBD1. Per the germline V gene, CDR1 is LGHNA and CDR2 is YSLEER. The CDR3 has 14 residues. With V trimmed by 4 bases and J by 3 bases, 2 bases remained unmatched. CDR3 coding DNA: TGCGCCAGCAGCCCAGACAGGGCTAATGAAAAACTGTTTTTT. Protein: CASSPDRANEKLFF.

The rearrangement links TRBV5-1 to TRBJ2-3; tentatively, D is TRBD2 (6 bases). Trimming took off 2 bases at V and 4 bases at J, with 8 bases between the two ends. The CDR3 is 13 residues long. The germline gives CDR1 SGHRS, CDR2 YFSETQ. CDR3 nucleotides: TGCGCCAGCAGCTTTGGCGGGGCAGATACGCAGTATTTT. It encodes CASSFGGADTQYF.

V usage is TRBV6-1 and J usage is TRBJ1-5; 7 bases are a match to TRBD1. Germline lookup yields CDR1 MNHNS and CDR2 SASEGT. The CDR3 sequence is 16 residues long. With V trimmed by 4 bases and J by 0 bases, 6 bases remained unmatched. The DNA for the CDR3 is TGTGCCAGCAGTGGTGGGACAGAGGATAGCAATCAGCCCCAGCATTTT. Its translation is CASSGGTEDSNQPQHF.

The chain combines TRBV9 with TRBJ1-2, with a weak D call TRBD1 (5 bases). This CDR3 is 14 amino acids long. Trimming took off 4 bases at V and 8 bases at J, with 18 bases between the two ends. Looked up from germline, CDR1 is SGDLS and CDR2 is YYNGEE. The CDR3, as DNA: TGTGCCAGCAGCCCCGGGGCCCTGACGTGGGGCTACACCTTC. Amino acids: CASSPGALTWGYTF.

The chain couples TRBV23-1 to TRBJ1-3; D may be TRBD1 (5 bases). TRBV23-1 is noted as an ORF with a role that remains uncertain. V lost 4 bases and J lost 8, with 12 bases in between. This CDR3 has 13 residues. CDR3 sequence reads: CASSPPLGDTIYF. In nucleotides, the CDR3 is TGCGCCAGCAGTCCACCCCTGGGGGACACCATATATTTT.

The V gene is TRBV7-9, the J gene TRBJ2-1; D possibly uses TRBD1 or TRBD2 (5 bases each). Germline V gene lookup returns CDR1 SEHNR and CDR2 FQNEAQ (reference sequence). The CDR3 runs to 12 residues. V was shortened by 0 bases and J by 12 bases, with 9 bases between the two germline ends. The CDR3 DNA sequence: TGTGCCAGCAGCTTAGCGTTGAGGGGGCAGTTCTTC. It yields the protein CASSLALRGQFF.

The chain is built from TRBV5-1 and TRBJ1-2; 9 bases map to TRBD1. Per germline, CDR1 SGHRS and CDR2 YFSETQ. Losses at the gene ends were 4 bases for V and 8 bases for J; bases not matched to a gene: 9. The CDR3 is 14 residues long. The CDR3 reads CASSQQDRGYGYTF. The CDR3 nucleotides are TGCGCCAGCAGCCAACAAGACAGGGGGTACGGCTACACCTTC.

The chain recombines TRBV5-1 with TRBJ1-2; D may be TRBD1 (5 bases). With 5 bases removed from V and 4 bases from J, the gap between germline ends came to 15 bases. Germline lookup yields CDR1 SGHRS and CDR2 YFSETQ. The CDR3 is 14 residues long. The CDR3 nucleotides read TGCGCCAGCAGTGAAGGCACGGGGACCTATGGCTACACCTTC. Protein sequence: CASSEGTGTYGYTF.